The rows below give T cell receptor beta chains drawn from one sample of a study of glioma-infiltrating T cells after dendritic cell vaccination. Method: immunoSEQ multiplex PCR; TCRdb's copy keeps in-frame clones and lacks some. The table lists 45,000 to 60,000 clones, about 86% of them singletons, with approximately 14% in the top ten. Sequenced here: blood, sampled after dendritic cell vaccination. Receptor source: a human donor with glioblastoma. Each CDR3 is given with its conserved first and last residue. A D gene is named only where the DNA matches it firmly. Expanded clones are given a class, and other clones once, few, many or no size at all.

V	D	size	J	CDR3	DNA
TRBV2	NA	NA	TRBJ2-6	CASSLLFPGANVLTF	TGTGCCAGCAGCCTCCTCTTTCCTGGGGCCAACGTCCTGACTTTC
TRBV10-3	NA	NA	TRBJ2-3	CAISLSTDTQYF	TGTGCCATCAGCCTAAGCACAGATACGCAGTATTTT
TRBV9	NA	NA	TRBJ1-1	CASTPAADSRTEAFF	TGTGCCAGCACCCCCGCCGCCGACTCTAGGACTGAAGCTTTCTTT
TRBV7-2	NA	NA	TRBJ2-2	CASSFDSYTGELFF	TGTGCCAGCAGCTTTGACAGCTACACCGGGGAGCTGTTTTTT
TRBV4-3	NA	NA	TRBJ1-3	CASSQERGGPRGNTIYF	TGCGCCAGCAGCCAAGAACGGGGGGGACCTCGCGGGAACACCATATATTTT
TRBV4-2	TRBD2	NA	TRBJ2-1	CASSQDIGRGARNEQFF	TGTGCCAGCAGCCAAGATATTGGGCGGGGGGCGAGAAATGAGCAGTTCTTC
TRBV27	NA	NA	TRBJ2-1	CASSYLYYPGNEQFF	TGTGCCAGCAGTTACCTATATTATCCAGGTAATGAGCAGTTCTTC
TRBV7-8	NA	NA	TRBJ2-1	CASSQSLATGGLNNEQFF	TGTGCCAGCAGCCAATCCCTAGCCACGGGGGGCCTAAACAATGAGCAGTTCTTC
TRBV5-1	NA	NA	TRBJ1-6	CASSPRMGGNSPLHF	TGCGCCAGCAGTCCCAGGATGGGAGGCAATTCACCCCTCCACTTT
TRBV5-6	TRBD1	NA	TRBJ2-1	CASSIQGDRAYNEQFF	TGTGCCAGCAGCATACAGGGGGACAGAGCCTACAATGAGCAGTTCTTC
TRBV6-4	TRBD1	NA	TRBJ1-6	CASRADRAANSPLHF	TGTGCCAGCAGAGCTGACAGGGCCGCGAATTCACCCCTCCACTTT
TRBV29-1	TRBD1	NA	TRBJ1-4	CSVRQGAAEKLFF	TGCAGCGTCCGACAGGGGGCGGCTGAAAAACTGTTTTTT
TRBV5-4	TRBD1	once	TRBJ2-2	CASSHVAGTGDTGELFF	TGTGCCAGCAGCCACGTAGCCGGGACAGGGGACACCGGGGAGCTGTTTTTT
TRBV2	NA	many	TRBJ2-5	CASSELTGGAETQYF	TGTGCCAGCAGTGAATTAACGGGGGGCGCAGAGACCCAGTACTTC
TRBV5-4	TRBD1	NA	TRBJ1-6	CASSRQTGENSPLHF	TGTGCCAGCAGCCGCCAGACAGGGGAAAATTCACCCCTCCACTTT
TRBV6-6	TRBD1	once	TRBJ1-2	CASSKGQGANYGYTF	TGTGCCAGCAGCAAAGGACAGGGGGCTAACTATGGCTACACCTTC
TRBV6-1	TRBD2	few	TRBJ2-3	CASNIGRGNVDTQYF	TGTGCCAGCAATATAGGGAGGGGAAATGTTGATACGCAGTATTTT
TRBV10-2	NA	NA	TRBJ1-2	CASSQRRSANYGYTF	TGCGCCAGCAGTCAAAGGAGATCCGCTAACTATGGCTACACCTTC
TRBV7-8	NA	few	TRBJ1-4	CASSLARTRNEKLFF	TGTGCCAGCAGCTTAGCGAGGACAAGGAATGAAAAACTGTTTTTT
TRBV11-2	NA	NA	TRBJ2-6	CASSLGGTGANVLTF	TGTGCCAGCAGCTTAGGGGGCACTGGGGCCAACGTCCTGACTTTC
TRBV4-1	TRBD1	NA	TRBJ2-1	CASSQGDREYNEQFF	TGCGCCAGCAGCCAAGGGGACAGGGAATACAATGAGCAGTTCTTC
TRBV7-2	TRBD2	NA	TRBJ2-4	CASSLRAGVIQYF	TGTGCCAGCAGCTTAAGAGCGGGGGTCATTCAGTACTTC
TRBV5-1	TRBD1	NA	TRBJ2-7	CASRDPRGLDEQYF	TGCGCCAGCAGGGACCCCAGGGGGCTGGACGAGCAGTACTTC
TRBV29-1	TRBD1	NA	TRBJ2-7	CSILTGAQSYEQYF	TGCAGCATCTTGACAGGGGCACAATCCTACGAGCAGTACTTC
TRBV5-6	NA	NA	TRBJ2-1	CASSGDLREEFF	TGTGCCAGCAGCGGAGATCTGAGAGAAGAGTTCTTC
TRBV4-2	TRBD1	large	TRBJ2-7	CASSQGQGISYEQYF	TGTGCCAGCAGCCAAGGACAGGGAATTTCCTACGAGCAGTACTTC
TRBV11-1	NA	NA	TRBJ1-2	CASSRRTGNYGYTF	TGTGCCAGCAGCCGCCGGACGGGAAACTATGGCTACACCTTC
TRBV19	TRBD1	NA	TRBJ1-4	CASSVTGGNEKLFF	TGTGCCAGTAGTGTGACAGGGGGGAATGAAAAACTGTTTTTT
TRBV25-1	NA	NA	TRBJ2-7	CASSPLGAEQYF	TGTGCCAGCAGTCCACTTGGGGCCGAGCAGTACTTC
TRBV18	NA	NA	TRBJ1-4	CASSPPSGASEKLFF	TGTGCCAGCTCACCACCGTCAGGGGCTAGTGAAAAACTGTTTTTT
TRBV10-2	NA	few	TRBJ1-5	CASRQGSNQPQHF	TGCGCCAGCAGACAGGGCAGCAATCAGCCCCAGCATTTT
TRBV6-6	TRBD1	NA	TRBJ2-7	CASSTGGTYEQYF	TGTGCCAGCAGTACAGGGGGTACCTACGAGCAGTACTTC
TRBV5-1	TRBD2	NA	TRBJ2-3	CASSLRAGESTDTQYF	TGCGCCAGCAGCCTACGAGCGGGGGAAAGCACAGATACGCAGTATTTT
TRBV7-9	TRBD1	NA	TRBJ2-1	CASSLTGDSYNEQFF	TGTGCCAGCAGCCTAACAGGGGACTCCTACAATGAGCAGTTCTTC
TRBV7-8	NA	once	TRBJ1-1	CASSLSANAEAFF	TGTGCCAGCAGCTTAAGTGCGAACGCTGAAGCTTTCTTT
TRBV30	NA	NA	TRBJ2-5	CAWSVLRQETQYF	TGTGCCTGGAGTGTACTCAGGCAAGAGACCCAGTACTTC
TRBV7-6	NA	NA	TRBJ2-7	CASSLDSLREQYF	TGTGCCAGCAGCTTAGATTCCCTTCGGGAGCAGTACTTC
TRBV4-3	TRBD1	NA	TRBJ1-2	CASSQDRTGDFHWGYTF	TGCGCCAGCAGCCAAGATCGGACAGGGGACTTCCACTGGGGCTACACCTTC
TRBV4-3	NA	NA	TRBJ2-7	CASSQTGYEQYF	TGCGCCAGCAGCCAAACAGGGTACGAGCAGTACTTC
TRBV10-3	TRBD2	NA	TRBJ2-1	CAISQGLAGNEQFF	TGTGCCATCAGTCAAGGACTAGCGGGTAATGAGCAGTTCTTC
TRBV4-1	TRBD2	NA	TRBJ2-5	CASSQGGLAGEPGSRETQYF	TGCGCCAGCAGCCAGGGAGGACTAGCGGGGGAGCCGGGAAGTCGTGAGACCCAGTACTTC
TRBV4-2	TRBD1	NA	TRBJ1-4	CASSQEGQGDEKLFF	TGTGCCAGCAGCCAAGAAGGGCAGGGGGATGAAAAACTGTTTTTT
TRBV7-9	NA	NA	TRBJ1-2	CASSLDIQSSGYTF	TGTGCCAGCAGCTTAGATATACAGTCTTCTGGCTACACCTTC
TRBV10-1	TRBD1	NA	TRBJ2-5	CASSESIGDRGKETQYF	TGCGCCAGCAGTGAGTCAATCGGAGACAGGGGTAAAGAGACCCAGTACTTC